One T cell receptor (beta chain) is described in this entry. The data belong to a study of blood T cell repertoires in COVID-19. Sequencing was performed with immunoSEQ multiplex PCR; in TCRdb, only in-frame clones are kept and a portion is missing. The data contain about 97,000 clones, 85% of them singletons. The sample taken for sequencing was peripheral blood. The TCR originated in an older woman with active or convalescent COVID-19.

The CDR3 region is CASSFPGGADGYTF. In nucleotides, the CDR3 is TGTGCCAGCAGCTTTCCAGGGGGTGCCGATGGCTACACCTTC. The chain is built from TRBV5-6 and TRBJ1-2; 7 bases line up with TRBD1. Germline loops: CDR1 SGHDT, CDR2 YYEEEE. The CDR3 is 14 amino acids. The V and J ends lost 2 bases and 6 bases, in that order; junction bases with no gene match: 7.